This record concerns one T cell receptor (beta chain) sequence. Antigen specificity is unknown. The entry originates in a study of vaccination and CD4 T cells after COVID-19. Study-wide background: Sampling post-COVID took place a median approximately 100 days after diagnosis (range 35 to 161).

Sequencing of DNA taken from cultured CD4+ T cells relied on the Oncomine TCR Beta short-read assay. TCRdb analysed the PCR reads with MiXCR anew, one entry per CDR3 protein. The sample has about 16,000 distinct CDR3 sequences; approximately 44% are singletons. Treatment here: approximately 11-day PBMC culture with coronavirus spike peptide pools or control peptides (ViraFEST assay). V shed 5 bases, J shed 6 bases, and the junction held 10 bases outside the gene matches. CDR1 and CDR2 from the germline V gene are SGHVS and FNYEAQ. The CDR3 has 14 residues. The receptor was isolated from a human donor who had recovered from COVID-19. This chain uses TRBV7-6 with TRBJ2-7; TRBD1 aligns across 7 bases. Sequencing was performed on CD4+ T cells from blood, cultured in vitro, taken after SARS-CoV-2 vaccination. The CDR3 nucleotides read TGTGCCAGCAGCCGGGGACAGAACCTAGGCGAGCAGTACTTC. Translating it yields CASSRGQNLGEQYF. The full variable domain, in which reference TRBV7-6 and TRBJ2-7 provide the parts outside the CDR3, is GAGVSQSPRYKVTKRGQDVALRCDPISGHVSLYWYRQALGQGPEFLTYFNYEAQQDKSGLPNDRFSAERPEGSISTLTIQRTEQRDSAMYRCASSRGQNLGEQYFGPGTRLTVT.